The following is a TCR beta chain sequence with its context. As originally analysed: Researchers report that nucleated cell counts were estimated from reference gene primer amplification. TCRdb's table, derived via immunoSEQ multiplex PCR, lists solely in-frame clones and lacks some. V, J and clone size derive from that table, while D and trimming were established from the DNA sequence. The sample lists more than 60,000 clones, 84% occurring once. The data originate from a study of blood T cell repertoires in COVID-19. As for the study in general: From the United States, Italy and Spain came samples of acute and convalescent COVID-19. Sources were T cells, B-cell-depleted T cells, or PBMCs; the material itself was cDNA or gDNA.

The germline V gene encodes CDR1 PRHDT and CDR2 FYEKMQ (reference sequence). The CDR3 spans 16 residues. Trimming removed 9 bases at V and 4 bases at J, with 21 bases between. What was sequenced was peripheral blood. This chain uses TRBV13 with TRBJ2-2, with D uncertain. This receptor was obtained from a man aged 45 to 65 with acute or convalescent COVID-19. For the CDR3, the DNA is TGTGCCAGTCATCGCCGGGTCCCCACTCTCACCGGGGAGCTGTTTTTT. Residues: CASHRRVPTLTGELFF.